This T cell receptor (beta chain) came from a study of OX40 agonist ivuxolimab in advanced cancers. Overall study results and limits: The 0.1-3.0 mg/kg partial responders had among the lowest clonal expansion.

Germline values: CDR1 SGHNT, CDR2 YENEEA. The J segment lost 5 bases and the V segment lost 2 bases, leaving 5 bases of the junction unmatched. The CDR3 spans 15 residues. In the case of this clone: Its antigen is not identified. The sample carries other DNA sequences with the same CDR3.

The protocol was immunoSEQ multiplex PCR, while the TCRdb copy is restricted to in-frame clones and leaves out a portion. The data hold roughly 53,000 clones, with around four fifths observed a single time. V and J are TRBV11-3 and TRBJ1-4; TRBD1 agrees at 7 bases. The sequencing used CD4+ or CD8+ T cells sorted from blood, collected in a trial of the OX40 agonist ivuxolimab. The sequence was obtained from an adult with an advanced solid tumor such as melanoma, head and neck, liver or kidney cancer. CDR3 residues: CASSLQGQSNEKLFF. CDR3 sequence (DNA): TGTGCCAGCAGCTTACAGGGACAGTCAAATGAAAAACTGTTTTTT.